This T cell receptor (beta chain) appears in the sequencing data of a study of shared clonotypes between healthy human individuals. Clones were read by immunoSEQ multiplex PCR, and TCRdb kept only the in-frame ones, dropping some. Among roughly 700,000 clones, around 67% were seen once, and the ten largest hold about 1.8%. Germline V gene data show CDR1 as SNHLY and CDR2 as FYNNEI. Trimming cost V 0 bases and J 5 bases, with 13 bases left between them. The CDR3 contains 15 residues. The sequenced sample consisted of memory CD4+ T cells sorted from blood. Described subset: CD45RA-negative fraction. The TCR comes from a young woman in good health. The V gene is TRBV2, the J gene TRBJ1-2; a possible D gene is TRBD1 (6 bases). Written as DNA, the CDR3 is TGTGCCAGCAGTGAAGCGCTCTGGGGGGCGTATGGCTACACCTTC. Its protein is CASSEALWGAYGYTF.